The 2 T cell receptor beta chains below were found in one sample sequenced in a study of blood T cell repertoires in COVID-19. Assay: immunoSEQ multiplex PCR; the TCRdb copy retains only in-frame clones and omits some. The table shows over 200,000 clones, with 65% to 85% occurring only once. Input material: peripheral blood. The receptors stem from a man aged 50-60 years with active or convalescent COVID-19.

The chain joins TRBV6-1 to TRBJ2-1; 9 bases line up with TRBD2. Germline loops: CDR1 MNHNS, CDR2 SASEGT. There are 15 residues in the CDR3. Trimming cost V 2 bases and J 6 bases; bases outside gene matches: 5. This CDR3 reads CASSEQISGGNEQFF. The DNA for the CDR3 is TGTGCCAGCAGTGAACAGATTAGCGGGGGCAATGAGCAGTTCTTC.

This clone appeared a few times. This sample includes further DNA sequences coding for the same CDR3. This chain uses TRBV27 with TRBJ2-7, with a tentative D call TRBD1 (5 bases). V shed 3 bases and J shed 0 bases, with 9 bases lying between them. Looked up from germline, CDR1 is MNHEY and CDR2 is SMNVEV (reference sequence). The CDR3 is made up of 14 amino acids. The CDR3 DNA reads as TGTGCCAGCAGTTTTGGAGACAGCTCCTACGAGCAGTACTTC. Its translation: CASSFGDSSYEQYF.